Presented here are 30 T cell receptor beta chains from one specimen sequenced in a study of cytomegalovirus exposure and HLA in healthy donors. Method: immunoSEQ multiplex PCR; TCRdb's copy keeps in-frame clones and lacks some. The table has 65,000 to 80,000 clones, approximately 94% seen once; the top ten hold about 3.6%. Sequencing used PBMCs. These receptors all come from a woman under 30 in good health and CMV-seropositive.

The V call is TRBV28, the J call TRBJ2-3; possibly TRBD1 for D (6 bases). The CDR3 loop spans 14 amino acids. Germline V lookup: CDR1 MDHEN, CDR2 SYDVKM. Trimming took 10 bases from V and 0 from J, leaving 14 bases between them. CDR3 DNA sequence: TGTGCCATCGTGAAGGGGGATAGCACAGATACGCAGTATTTT. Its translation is CAIVKGDSTDTQYF.

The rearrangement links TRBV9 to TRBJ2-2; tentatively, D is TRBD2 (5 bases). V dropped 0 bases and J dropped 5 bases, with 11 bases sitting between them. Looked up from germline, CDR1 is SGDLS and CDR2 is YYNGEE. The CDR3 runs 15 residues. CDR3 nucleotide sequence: TGTGCCAGCAGCGTAGTTGGGAGTAGGACCGGGGAGCTGTTTTTT. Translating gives CASSVVGSRTGELFF.

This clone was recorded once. CDR3 region: CASSYGRATDTQYF. The CDR3 nucleotides read TGTGCCAGCAGTTACGGGAGGGCCACAGATACGCAGTATTTT. The chain recombines TRBV6-5 with TRBJ2-3; 7 bases match TRBD2. J was trimmed by 2 bases and V by 2 bases; bases with no gene match: 1. Germline assignment: CDR1 MNHEY and CDR2 SVGAGI. The CDR3 length is 14 residues.

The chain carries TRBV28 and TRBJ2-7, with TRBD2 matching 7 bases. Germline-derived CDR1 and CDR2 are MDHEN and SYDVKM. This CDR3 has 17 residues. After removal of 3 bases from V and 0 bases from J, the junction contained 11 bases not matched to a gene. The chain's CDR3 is CASSFASSGYSSYEQYF. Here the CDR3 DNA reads TGTGCCAGCAGTTTTGCCTCTAGCGGCTATAGCTCCTACGAGCAGTACTTC.

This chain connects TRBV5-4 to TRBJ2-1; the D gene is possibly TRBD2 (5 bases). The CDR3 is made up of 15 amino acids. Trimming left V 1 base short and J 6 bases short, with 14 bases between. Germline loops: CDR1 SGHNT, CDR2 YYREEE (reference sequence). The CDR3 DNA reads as TGTGCCAGCAGCTTGCTGGGAGAACGGTCCAATGAGCAGTTCTTC. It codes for CASSLLGERSNEQFF. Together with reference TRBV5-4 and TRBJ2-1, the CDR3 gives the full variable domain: ETGVTQSPTHLIKTRGQQVTLRCSSQSGHNTVSWYQQALGQGPQFIFQYYREEENGRGNFPPRFSGLQFPNYSSELNVNALELDDSALYLCASSLLGERSNEQFFGPGTRLTVL.

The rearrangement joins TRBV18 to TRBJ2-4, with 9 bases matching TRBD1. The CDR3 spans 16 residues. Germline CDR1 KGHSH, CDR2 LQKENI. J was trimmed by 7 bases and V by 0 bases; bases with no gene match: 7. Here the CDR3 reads CASSPPGQGLGNIQYF. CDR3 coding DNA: TGTGCCAGCTCACCACCGGGACAGGGTCTAGGGAACATTCAGTACTTC.

CDR3 sequence reads: CASSLGRGGTYEQYF. The CDR3 nucleotides are TGTGCCAGCAGCTTAGGGCGGGGGGGGACCTACGAGCAGTACTTC. The chain recombines TRBV13 with TRBJ2-7, with 9 bases that match TRBD2. The trim removed 0 bases at V and 2 bases at J, leaving 2 bases unmatched. Germline CDR1 reads PRHDT; CDR2 reads FYEKMQ (reference sequence). The length of the CDR3 is 15 residues.

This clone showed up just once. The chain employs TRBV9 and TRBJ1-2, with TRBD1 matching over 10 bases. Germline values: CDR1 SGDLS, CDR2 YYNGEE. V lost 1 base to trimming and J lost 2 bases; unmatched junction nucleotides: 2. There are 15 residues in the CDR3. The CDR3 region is CASSVWGQGNYGYTF. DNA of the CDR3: TGTGCCAGCAGCGTATGGGGACAGGGGAACTATGGCTACACCTTC.

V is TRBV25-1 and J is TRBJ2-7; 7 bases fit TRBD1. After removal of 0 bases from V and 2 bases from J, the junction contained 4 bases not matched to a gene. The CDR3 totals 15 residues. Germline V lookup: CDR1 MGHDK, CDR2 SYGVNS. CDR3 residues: CASSEYKGQPYEQYF. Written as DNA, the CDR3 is TGTGCCAGCAGTGAATACAAGGGACAGCCCTACGAGCAGTACTTC.

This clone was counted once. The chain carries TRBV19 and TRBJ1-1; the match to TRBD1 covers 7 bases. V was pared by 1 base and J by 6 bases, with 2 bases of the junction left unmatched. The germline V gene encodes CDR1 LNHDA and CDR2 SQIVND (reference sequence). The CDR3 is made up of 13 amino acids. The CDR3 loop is CASSIAQGAEAFF. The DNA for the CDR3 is TGTGCCAGTAGTATAGCGCAGGGGGCTGAAGCTTTCTTT.

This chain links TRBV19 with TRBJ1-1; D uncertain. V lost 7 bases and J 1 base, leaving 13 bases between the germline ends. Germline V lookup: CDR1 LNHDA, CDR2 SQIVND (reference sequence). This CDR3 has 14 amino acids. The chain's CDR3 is CASKPEVRNTEAFF. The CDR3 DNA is TGTGCCAGTAAACCGGAGGTTAGGAACACTGAAGCTTTCTTT.

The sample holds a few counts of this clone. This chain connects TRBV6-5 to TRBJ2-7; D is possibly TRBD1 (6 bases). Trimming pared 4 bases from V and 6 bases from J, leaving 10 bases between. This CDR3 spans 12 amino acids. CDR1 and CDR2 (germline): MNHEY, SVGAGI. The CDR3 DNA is TGTGCCAGCAGTTTGCGAGGGGGCGAGCAGTACTTC. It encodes CASSLRGGEQYF.

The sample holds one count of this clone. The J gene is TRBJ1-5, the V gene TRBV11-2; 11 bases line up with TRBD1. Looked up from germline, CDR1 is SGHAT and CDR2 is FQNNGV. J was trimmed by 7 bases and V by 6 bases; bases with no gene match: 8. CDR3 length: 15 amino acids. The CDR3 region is CASRPGQGAGQPQHF. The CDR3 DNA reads TGTGCCAGCAGACCAGGACAGGGGGCGGGACAGCCCCAGCATTTT.

The CDR3 DNA is TGTGCCAGCAGCGTCACAGGGGGCTCTGAAGCTTTCTTT. Its protein is CASSVTGGSEAFF. The rearrangement links TRBV9 to TRBJ1-1; TRBD1 aligns across 9 bases. The trim removed 2 bases at V and 6 bases at J, leaving 2 bases unmatched. This CDR3 contains 13 residues. CDR1 and CDR2 (germline): SGDLS, YYNGEE.

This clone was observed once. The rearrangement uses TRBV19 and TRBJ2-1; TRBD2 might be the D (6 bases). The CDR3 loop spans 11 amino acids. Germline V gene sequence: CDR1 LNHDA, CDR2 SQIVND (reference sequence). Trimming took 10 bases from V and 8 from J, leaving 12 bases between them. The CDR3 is CATWWGDEQFF. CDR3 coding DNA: TGTGCCACATGGTGGGGGGATGAGCAGTTCTTC. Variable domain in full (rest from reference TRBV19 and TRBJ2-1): DGGITQSPKYLFRKEGQNVTLSCEQNLNHDAMYWYRQDPGQGLRLIYYSQIVNDFQKGDIAEGYSVSREKKESFPLTVTSAQKNPTAFYLCATWWGDEQFFGPGTRLTVL.

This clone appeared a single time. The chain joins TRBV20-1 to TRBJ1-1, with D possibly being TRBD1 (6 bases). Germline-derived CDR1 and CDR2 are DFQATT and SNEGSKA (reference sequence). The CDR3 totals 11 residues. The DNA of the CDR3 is TGCAGCACAAGGGGGTACACTGAAGCTTTCTTT. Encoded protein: CSTRGYTEAFF.

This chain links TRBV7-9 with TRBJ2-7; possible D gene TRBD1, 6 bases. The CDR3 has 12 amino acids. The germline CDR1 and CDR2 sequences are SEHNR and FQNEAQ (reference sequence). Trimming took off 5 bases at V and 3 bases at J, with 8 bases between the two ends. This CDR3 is CASSLQGYEQYF. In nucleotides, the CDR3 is TGTGCCAGCAGCCTACAGGGCTACGAGCAGTACTTC.

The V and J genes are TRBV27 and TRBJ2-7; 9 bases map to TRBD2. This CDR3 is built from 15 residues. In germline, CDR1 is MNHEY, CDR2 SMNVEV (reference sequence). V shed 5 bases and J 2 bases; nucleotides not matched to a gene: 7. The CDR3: CASSASGRLPYEQYF. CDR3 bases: TGTGCCAGCAGTGCCAGCGGGAGGCTACCCTACGAGCAGTACTTC.

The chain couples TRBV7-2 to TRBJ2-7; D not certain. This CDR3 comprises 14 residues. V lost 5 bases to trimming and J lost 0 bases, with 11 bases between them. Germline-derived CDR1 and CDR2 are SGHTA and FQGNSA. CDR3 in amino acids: CASSPNAGSYEQYF. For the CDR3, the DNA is TGTGCCAGCAGCCCCAACGCCGGCTCCTACGAGCAGTACTTC.

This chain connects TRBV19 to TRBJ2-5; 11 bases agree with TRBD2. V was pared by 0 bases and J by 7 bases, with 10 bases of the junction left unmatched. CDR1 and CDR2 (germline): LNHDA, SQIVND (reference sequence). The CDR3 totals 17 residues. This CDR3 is CASSIDPSGGPPGTQYF. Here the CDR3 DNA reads TGTGCCAGTAGTATAGACCCTAGCGGGGGGCCCCCGGGGACCCAGTACTTC.

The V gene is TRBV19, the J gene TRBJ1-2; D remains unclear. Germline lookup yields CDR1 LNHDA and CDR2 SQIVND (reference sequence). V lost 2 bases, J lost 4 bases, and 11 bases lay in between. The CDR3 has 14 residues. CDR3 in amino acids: CASSITSSIYGYTF. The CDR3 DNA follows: TGTGCCAGTAGTATAACCAGTTCAATCTATGGCTACACCTTC.

This CDR3 reads CASSWYRDREAEAFF. CDR3 DNA: TGTGCCAGCAGCTGGTACCGGGACAGGGAGGCTGAAGCTTTCTTT. The chain recombines TRBV11-2 with TRBJ1-1; 9 bases align to TRBD1. The CDR3 has 15 amino acids. The ends lost 4 bases at V and 6 bases at J; junction bases unmatched: 9. Germline assignment: CDR1 SGHAT and CDR2 FQNNGV.

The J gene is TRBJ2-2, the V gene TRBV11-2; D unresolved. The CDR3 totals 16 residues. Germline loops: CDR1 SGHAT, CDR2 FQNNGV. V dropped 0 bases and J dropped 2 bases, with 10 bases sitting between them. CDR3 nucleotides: TGTGCCAGCAGCTTAGATTATCGCAGTAACACCGGGGAGCTGTTTTTT. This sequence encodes CASSLDYRSNTGELFF.

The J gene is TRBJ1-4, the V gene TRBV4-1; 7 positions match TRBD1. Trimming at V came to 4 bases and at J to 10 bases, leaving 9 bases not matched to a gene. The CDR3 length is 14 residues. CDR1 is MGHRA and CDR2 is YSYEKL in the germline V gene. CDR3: CASSLVGQTGKLFF. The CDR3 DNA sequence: TGCGCCAGCAGCCTGGTGGGACAGACAGGAAAACTGTTTTTT.

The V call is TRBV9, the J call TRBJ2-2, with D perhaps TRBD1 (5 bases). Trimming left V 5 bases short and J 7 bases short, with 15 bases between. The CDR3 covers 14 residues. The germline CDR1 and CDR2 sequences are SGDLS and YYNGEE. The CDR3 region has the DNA TGTGCCAGCAGTTCACCAAGGGGCATCGGGGAGCTGTTTTTT. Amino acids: CASSSPRGIGELFF.

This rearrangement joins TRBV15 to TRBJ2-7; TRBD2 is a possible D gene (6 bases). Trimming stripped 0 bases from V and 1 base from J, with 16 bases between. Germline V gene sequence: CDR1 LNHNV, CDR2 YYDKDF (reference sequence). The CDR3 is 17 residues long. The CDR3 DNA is TGTGCCACCAGCAGAGATCGGGGGTTCGGCTCTTCCTACGAGCAGTACTTC. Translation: CATSRDRGFGSSYEQYF.

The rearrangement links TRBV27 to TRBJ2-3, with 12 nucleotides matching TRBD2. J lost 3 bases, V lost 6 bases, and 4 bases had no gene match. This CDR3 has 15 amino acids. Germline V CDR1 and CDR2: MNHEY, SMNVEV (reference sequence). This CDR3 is CASRFLAGGTDTQYF. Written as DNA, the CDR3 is TGTGCCAGCAGATTTCTAGCGGGAGGGACAGATACGCAGTATTTT.

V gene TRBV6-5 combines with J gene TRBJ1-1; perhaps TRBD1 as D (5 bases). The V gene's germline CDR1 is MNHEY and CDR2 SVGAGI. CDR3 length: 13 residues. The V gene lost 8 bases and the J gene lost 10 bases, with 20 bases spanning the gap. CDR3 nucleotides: TGTGCCAGCTCAGTTAGCCTCAGGGTGGTAGCTTTCTTT. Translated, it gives CASSVSLRVVAFF.

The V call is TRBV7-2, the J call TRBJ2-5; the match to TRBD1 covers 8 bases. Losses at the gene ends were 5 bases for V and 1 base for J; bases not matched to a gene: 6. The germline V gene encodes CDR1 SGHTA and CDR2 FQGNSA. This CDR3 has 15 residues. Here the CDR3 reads CASSLRQGIQETQYF. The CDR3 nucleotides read TGTGCCAGCAGCCTAAGACAGGGGATCCAAGAGACCCAGTACTTC.

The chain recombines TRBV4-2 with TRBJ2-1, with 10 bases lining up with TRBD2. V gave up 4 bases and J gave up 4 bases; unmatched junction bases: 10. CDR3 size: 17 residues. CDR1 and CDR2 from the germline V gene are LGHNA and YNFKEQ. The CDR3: CASSPELAGGLYNEQFF. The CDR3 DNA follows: TGTGCCAGCAGCCCGGAATTAGCGGGGGGCCTTTACAATGAGCAGTTCTTC.